This TCR beta chain stems from a study of T cell responses to AZD1222 COVID-19 vaccine listed by TCRdb under 2021. As for the study more broadly: A total of about 230 trial participants underwent TCR sequencing, of whom 200 to 220 received two doses of AZD1222 and about 26 received two doses of the MenACWY control vaccine. Trial participants were enrolled by age into subgroups of 18-55, 56-69 and 70-plus years, and roughly 150, 30 and 60 TCR-sequenced participants, respectively, were included in these subgroups. Overall results and qualifications from the work: The 56-69-year group was small, and its depth increase did not reach significance, likely because of low power. Conclusions about previously exposed vaccinees are limited because only six or seven AZD1222 recipients were SARS-CoV-2 seropositive at baseline. Participants were mostly white British and included more females than males, and it was suggested by the authors that clonal diversity may have been underestimated. Because no samples from the day 14 peak response were available, repertoires could be characterized only after the peak T cell response. Nearly half of unique spike-specific TCRs reportedly recognized epitopes outside regions mutated in the B.1.351 and B.1.1.7 variants. CD4 TCRs associated with the vaccine covered the entire spike protein, and the dominant responses were in regions 160-218 and 743-854. After two AZD1222 doses, both the breadth and the depth of spike-specific TCRs were significantly higher than at day 0 and than in MenACWY recipients.

From cysteine to phenylalanine, the CDR3 is 15 amino acids long. Left in the record is the CDR3 DNA by itself, 45 bases read in frame from the first base. Taken from the germline V gene, the CDR1 and CDR2 loops are LGHNA and YSLEER. Trimmed from V: 1 base; trimmed from J: 2 bases; junction bases lacking a gene match: 4. A word on this clone: The target of this receptor is not known. Nothing much larger sits one base from this clone, and base qualities are not available.

The CDR3 regions of human TCRbeta chains were subjected to immunosequencing. Per the source publication's procedure: Repertoire TCRs were matched against a reference library of SARS-CoV-2-specific TCRs generated with the MIRA antigen-specificity platform. Breadth was defined as the fraction of unique TCRs that were SARS-CoV-2-associated. Depth was defined as the fraction of total T cells that were SARS-CoV-2-associated. Using the MIRA data, each spike-specific TCR was assigned both to the spike region to which the TCR was reactive and to a CD4 or CD8 class. Log10-transformed breadth and depth values were compared by one-way ANOVA with Sidak's multiple comparisons tests. In TCRdb, the immuneACCESS table is reduced to in-frame sequences with V and J assigned. These tables do not hold every clone; where another copy was compared, an unresolved V gene accounts for under half, and the others remain unexplained. D and trimming were read from the DNA, whereas the V and J calls and clone size are those reported in that table. In all, the sample holds roughly 35,000 clones, and roughly 74% of those were seen once. The top ten clonotypes cover roughly 4.9% of the sample.

What the time point label conveys for this sample: about 28 days (+/-7) after the second vaccine dose. AZD1222 recipients given second doses at about 4 weeks or at about 12 weeks were pooled, since spike-specific TCR depth and breadth were not found to differ between the two schedules. Samples from vaccinated people were obtained from the UK trials COV001 and COV002, which included a single-blind randomized controlled phase 2/3 trial of AZD1222 (ChAdOx1 nCoV-19) in healthy adults. For TCRbeta chain sequencing, PBMC samples from trial participants were taken at day 0 and at day 28 after the second dose.

This specimen consisted of peripheral blood, obtained 28 days after the second AZD1222 dose. The V and J genes are TRBV4-3 and TRBJ1-2, with 7 bases matching TRBD1. This receptor was identified in an adult who received the AZD1222 COVID-19 vaccine. The nucleotides read TGCGCCAGCAGCCAAGTTAGGGGGCTAAACTATGGCTACACCTTC. Translated, it gives CASSQVRGLNYGYTF.